These T cell receptor beta chains were read from a single sample in a study of blood T cell repertoires in COVID-19. Sequencing used immunoSEQ multiplex PCR; TCRdb keeps in-frame clones, though not all of them. This table holds 390,000 or so clones, 90% found once. The sample was peripheral blood. Receptors originate from a young man with active or convalescent COVID-19. The conserved cysteine and the conserved F or W are not part of the CDR3 here. Clone size is not always given. Where it is, it says once, few, many or a class for expanded clones.

cdr3_aa v_call clone_size j_call
ATSDATRVDEQF TRBV24-1 - TRBJ2-1
ASSEPGTRTDTQY TRBV25-1 - TRBJ2-3
ASRLQGRTNEKLF TRBV28 - TRBJ1-4
ASSLVADNDTQY TRBV28 - TRBJ2-3
ASTLGGVTF TRBV12-3/TRBV12-4 - TRBJ1-1
ASSSDRGPGEPQH TRBV6-2/TRBV6-3 - TRBJ1-5
ASSESPGFSPLH TRBV6-1 - TRBJ1-6
ASSSKITRLAGGLEQETQY TRBV3-1/TRBV3-2 - TRBJ2-5
ASSTEQPQH TRBV28 - TRBJ1-5
ASNRQVNTEAF TRBV2 - TRBJ1-1
ASSLWTGANEKLF TRBV5-6 - TRBJ1-4
ASSYSGRNINEKLF TRBV6-5 - TRBJ1-4
ASSYSGTGSYNEQF TRBV6-5 - TRBJ2-1
ASSWMTGDHFGYT TRBV5-8 - TRBJ1-2
ASSFGQGRTYGYT TRBV9 - TRBJ1-2
ANTRLANTGELF TRBV7-2 - TRBJ2-2
ASSYLAKNIQY TRBV6-5 - TRBJ2-4
ASSLSTSGHNSLGDTQY TRBV18 - TRBJ2-3
ASSVGDRGPSLYGYT TRBV7-9 - TRBJ1-2
ASDWGGPRVEAF TRBV19 few TRBJ1-1
ASNSYYGYT TRBV12-3/TRBV12-4 - TRBJ1-2
ASSTSLGQGDEKLF TRBV19 - TRBJ1-4
ASSTRTESSYNEQF TRBV19 - TRBJ2-1
ASSLRVGTEAF TRBV27 - TRBJ1-1
ASSDGQGPSSNQPQH TRBV7-6 - TRBJ1-5
ASGLLSGNTIY TRBV7-9 - TRBJ1-3
ASSFLGSSGANVLT TRBV27 - TRBJ2-6
ASSSGAGAQPQH TRBV28 - TRBJ1-5
SVHDSNEQF TRBV29-1 - TRBJ2-1
ASRERAGGGQPQH TRBV6-5 once TRBJ1-5
ASSTLAGSYYEQY TRBV19 once TRBJ2-7
ASSLWTSGSYNEQF TRBV4-2 - TRBJ2-1
ASSQGGRIQY TRBV3-1/TRBV3-2 - TRBJ2-4
ASSPTGAQHNEQF TRBV11-2 - TRBJ2-1
ASSLDPGDEAF TRBV7-9 - TRBJ1-1
ALKDNTDTQY TRBV2 - TRBJ2-3
AISDRIRGNSPLH TRBV10-3 - TRBJ1-6
ASSQVAGDSYNEQF TRBV14 - TRBJ2-1
ASSPQGGAYEQY TRBV18 - TRBJ2-7
ASSLAPGKRGETQY TRBV11-1 - TRBJ2-5
ASSLSGRAVSYEQY TRBV7-2 - TRBJ2-7
ASSPDRGKDGELF TRBV6-5 - TRBJ2-2
ASSGASGGHYEQY TRBV19 - TRBJ2-7
ASFGSYNSPLH TRBV2 - TRBJ1-6
ASSLVRGTGAYEQY TRBV11-2 - TRBJ2-7
ASSPPPDRASYEQY TRBV18 - TRBJ2-7
ASSLSTGVEQY TRBV27 - TRBJ2-7
ASSYGAGSETQY TRBV6-2/TRBV6-3 - TRBJ2-5
ASSYSSGVTDTQY TRBV6-5 once TRBJ2-3
ASSTTSRFNEQF TRBV7-9 - TRBJ2-1
ASSGGTYQETQY TRBV9 - TRBJ2-5
ASTSGRDTIINNEQF TRBV28 many TRBJ2-1
ASSQAGLGTDTQY TRBV14 - TRBJ2-3